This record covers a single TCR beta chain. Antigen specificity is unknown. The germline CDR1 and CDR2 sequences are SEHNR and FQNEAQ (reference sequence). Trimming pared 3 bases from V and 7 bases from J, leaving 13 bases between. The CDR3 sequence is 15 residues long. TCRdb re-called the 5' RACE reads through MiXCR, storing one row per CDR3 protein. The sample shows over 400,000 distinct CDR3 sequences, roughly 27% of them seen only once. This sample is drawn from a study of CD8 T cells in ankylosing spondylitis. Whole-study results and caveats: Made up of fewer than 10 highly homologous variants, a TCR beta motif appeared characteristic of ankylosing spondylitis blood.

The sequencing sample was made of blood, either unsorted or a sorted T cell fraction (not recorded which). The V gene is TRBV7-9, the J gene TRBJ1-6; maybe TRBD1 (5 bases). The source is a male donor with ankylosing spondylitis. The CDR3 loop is CASSFFDSNNSPLHF. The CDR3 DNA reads TGTGCCAGCAGCTTTTTCGACAGTAACAATTCACCCCTCCACTTT.